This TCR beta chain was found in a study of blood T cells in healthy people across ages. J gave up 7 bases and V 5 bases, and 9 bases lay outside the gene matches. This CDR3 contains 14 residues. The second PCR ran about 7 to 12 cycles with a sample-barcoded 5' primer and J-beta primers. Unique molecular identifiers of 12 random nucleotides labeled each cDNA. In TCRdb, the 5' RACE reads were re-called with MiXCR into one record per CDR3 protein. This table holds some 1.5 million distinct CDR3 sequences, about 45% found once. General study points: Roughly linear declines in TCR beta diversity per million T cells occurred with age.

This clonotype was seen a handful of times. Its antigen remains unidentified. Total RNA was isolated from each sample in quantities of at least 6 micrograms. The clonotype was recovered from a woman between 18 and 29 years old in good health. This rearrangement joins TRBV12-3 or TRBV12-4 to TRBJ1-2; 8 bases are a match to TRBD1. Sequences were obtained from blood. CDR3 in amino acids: CASSRRTGYGGYTF. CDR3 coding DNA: TGTGCCAGCAGTCGGAGGACAGGGTACGGTGGCTACACCTTC.